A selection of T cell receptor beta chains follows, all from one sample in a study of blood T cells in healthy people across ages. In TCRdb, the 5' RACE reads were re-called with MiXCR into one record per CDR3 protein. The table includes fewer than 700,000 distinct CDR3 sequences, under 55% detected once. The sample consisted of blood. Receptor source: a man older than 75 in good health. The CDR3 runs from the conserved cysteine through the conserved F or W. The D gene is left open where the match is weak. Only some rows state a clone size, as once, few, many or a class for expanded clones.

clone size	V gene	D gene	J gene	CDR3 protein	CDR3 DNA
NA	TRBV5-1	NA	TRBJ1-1	CASNDPTTNTEAFF	TGCGCCAGCAACGACCCTACGACGAACACTGAAGCTTTCTTT
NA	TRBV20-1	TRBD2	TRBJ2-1	CSAPTSGRGIQFF	TGCAGTGCGCCGACTAGCGGGAGGGGCATTCAGTTCTTC
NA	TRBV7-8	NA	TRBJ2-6	CASSPWTSGANVLTF	TGTGCCAGCAGCCCGTGGACCTCTGGGGCCAACGTCCTGACTTTC
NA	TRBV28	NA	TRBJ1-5	CASSLVDTYNHPQHF	TGTGCCAGCAGTTTAGTGGACACCTACAATCACCCCCAGCATTTT
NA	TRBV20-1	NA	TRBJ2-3	CSSRWTVRDTQYF	TGCAGTTCTAGGTGGACAGTAAGAGATACGCAGTATTTT
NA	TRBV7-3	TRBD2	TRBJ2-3	CASSSTTGGRTDTQYF	TGTGCCAGCAGCTCGACCACGGGGGGACGCACAGATACGCAGTATTTT
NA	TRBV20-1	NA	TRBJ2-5	CSARAGHPRQTQYF	TGCAGTGCCCGGGCTGGACACCCGAGACAGACCCAGTACTTC
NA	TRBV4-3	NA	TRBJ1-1	CASSQDKPNTEAFF	TGCGCCAGCAGCCAAGACAAACCGAACACTGAAGCTTTCTTT
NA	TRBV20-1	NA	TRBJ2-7	CSASAGSSYEQYF	TGCAGTGCTAGTGCGGGTAGCTCCTACGAGCAGTACTTC
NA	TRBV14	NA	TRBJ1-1	CASSQEWTARAFF	TGTGCCAGCAGCCAAGAATGGACAGCTCGAGCTTTCTTT
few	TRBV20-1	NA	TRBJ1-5	CSATRGDQPQHF	TGCAGTGCTACCCGGGGCGATCAGCCCCAGCATTTT
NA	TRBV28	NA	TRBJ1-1	CASSLLEEAFF	TGTGCCAGCAGTTTGCTAGAAGAAGCTTTCTTT
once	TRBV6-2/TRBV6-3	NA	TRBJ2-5	CASSYGSWSGRQETQYF	TGTGCCAGCAGTTACGGGTCGTGGAGCGGACGTCAAGAGACCCAGTACTTC
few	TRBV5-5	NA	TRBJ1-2	CASSALSTREGTNYGYTF	TGTGCCAGCAGCGCTTTAAGCACCCGGGAAGGGACTAACTATGGCTACACCTTC
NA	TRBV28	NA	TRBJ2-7	CASRRPPAHEQYF	TGTGCCAGCCGACGGCCGCCAGCCCACGAGCAGTACTTC
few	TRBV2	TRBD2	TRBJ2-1	CASSEGLAGGLEQFF	TGTGCCAGCAGTGAAGGACTAGCGGGGGGGCTTGAGCAGTTCTTC
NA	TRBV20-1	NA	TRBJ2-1	CSASTGTWPYNEQFF	TGCAGTGCTTCAACCGGGACTTGGCCCTACAATGAGCAGTTCTTC
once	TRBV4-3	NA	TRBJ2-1	CASSQDEGIGAYNEQFF	TGCGCCAGCAGCCAAGATGAGGGAATCGGAGCCTACAATGAGCAGTTCTTC
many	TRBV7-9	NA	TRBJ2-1	CASSPFYGSYDYNEQFF	TGTGCCAGCAGCCCATTTTACGGGAGTTATGACTACAATGAGCAGTTCTTC
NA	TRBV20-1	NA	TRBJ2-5	CSATSPLQYQETQYF	TGCAGTGCCACCTCCCCCTTACAGTACCAAGAGACCCAGTACTTC
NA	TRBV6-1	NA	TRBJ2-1	CASSDPRDPKETQFF	TGTGCCAGCAGTGATCCCAGGGATCCGAAAGAGACCCAGTTCTTC
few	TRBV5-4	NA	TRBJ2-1	CASSLDPRYEQFF	TGTGCCAGCAGCTTAGACCCTCGGTATGAGCAGTTCTTC
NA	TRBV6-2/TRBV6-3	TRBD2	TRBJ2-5	CASSYSGLAGGPTYF	TGTGCCAGCAGTTACTCGGGACTAGCGGGAGGGCCAACGTACTTC
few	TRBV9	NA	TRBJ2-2	CASSVVSNTGELFF	TGTGCCAGCAGCGTAGTGTCAAACACCGGGGAGCTGTTTTTT
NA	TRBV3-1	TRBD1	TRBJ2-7	CASSHGDRDYEQYF	TGTGCCAGCAGCCATGGGGACAGGGACTACGAGCAGTACTTC
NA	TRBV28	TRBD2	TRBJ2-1	CASSSVTSGRAKEFF	TGTGCCAGCAGTTCCGTTACTAGCGGGAGGGCCAAGGAGTTCTTC
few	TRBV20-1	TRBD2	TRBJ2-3	CSRLAGDTDTQYF	TGCAGTCGACTAGCGGGAGACACAGATACGCAGTATTTT
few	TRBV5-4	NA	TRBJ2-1	CASSLAQGTTYNEQFF	TGTGCCAGCAGCTTGGCCCAGGGCACTACCTACAATGAGCAGTTCTTC
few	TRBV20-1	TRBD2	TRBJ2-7	CSAVGLAGSEQYF	TGCAGTGCCGTCGGACTAGCGGGAAGCGAGCAGTACTTC
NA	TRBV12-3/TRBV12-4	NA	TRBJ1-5	CASRRAGATGQPQHF	TGTGCCAGCAGGCGCGCAGGGGCCACCGGACAGCCCCAGCATTTT
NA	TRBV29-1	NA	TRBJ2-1	CSVDRKEEQFF	TGCAGCGTGGACCGGAAAGAGGAGCAGTTCTTC
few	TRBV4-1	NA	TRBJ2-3	CASSQDLVAGGDGFAQYF	TGCGCCAGCAGCCAAGATCTAGTTGCAGGCGGGGATGGCTTTGCGCAGTATTTT
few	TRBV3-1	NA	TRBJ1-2	CASSRLDSNYGYTF	TGTGCCAGCAGCCGACTCGACAGTAACTATGGCTACACCTTC
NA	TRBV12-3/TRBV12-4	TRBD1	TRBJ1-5	CASSQTGGNQPQHF	TGTGCCAGCAGTCAGACAGGGGGCAATCAGCCCCAGCATTTT
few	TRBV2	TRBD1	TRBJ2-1	CACIVGTGTYNEQFF	TGTGCCTGCATTGTTGGGACAGGAACATACAATGAGCAGTTCTTC
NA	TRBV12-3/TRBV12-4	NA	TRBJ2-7	CASSFAQGRYEQYF	TGTGCCAGCAGTTTTGCGCAGGGTCGGTACGAGCAGTACTTC
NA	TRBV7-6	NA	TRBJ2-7	CASSLHPGADYEQYF	TGTGCCAGCAGTCTACACCCAGGGGCTGACTACGAGCAGTACTTC
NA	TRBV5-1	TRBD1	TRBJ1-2	CASSQGQMSGYTF	TGCGCCAGCAGCCAGGGACAGATGTCTGGCTACACCTTC
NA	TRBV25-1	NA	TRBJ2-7	CASSEQVAANNEQYF	TGTGCCAGCAGTGAACAGGTAGCGGCTAACAATGAGCAGTACTTC
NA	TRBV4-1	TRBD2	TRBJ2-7	CASSQAQIAGGLSYEQYF	TGCGCCAGCAGCCAAGCCCAAATAGCGGGAGGCCTCTCCTACGAGCAGTACTTC
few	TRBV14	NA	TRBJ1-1	CASRQSMNTEAFF	TGTGCCAGTAGACAGAGCATGAACACTGAAGCTTTCTTT
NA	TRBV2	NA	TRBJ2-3	CAISVRDTQYF	TGTGCCATCAGTGTTAGAGATACGCAGTATTTT
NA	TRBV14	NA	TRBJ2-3	CASSQSAGQSTQYF	TGTGCCAGCAGCCAATCGGCAGGCCAGAGCACGCAGTATTTT
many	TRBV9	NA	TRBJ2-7	CASSSRLASYEQYF	TGTGCCAGCAGCTCCCGACTGGCATCCTACGAGCAGTACTTC
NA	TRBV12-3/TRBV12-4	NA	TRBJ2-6	CASSLGDTTGANVLTF	TGTGCCAGCAGTTTAGGAGATACCACTGGGGCCAACGTCCTGACTTTC
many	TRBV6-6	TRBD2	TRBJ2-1	CASSFVLSGRYNEQFF	TGTGCCAGCAGTTTCGTCCTTAGCGGGCGTTACAATGAGCAGTTCTTC
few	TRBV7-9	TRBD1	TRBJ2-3	CASSLVQGIADTQYF	TGTGCCAGCAGCTTAGTACAGGGGATCGCAGATACGCAGTATTTT
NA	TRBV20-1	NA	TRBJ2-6	CSAPTGGANVLTF	TGCAGTGCTCCTACAGGGGGGGCCAACGTCCTGACTTTC
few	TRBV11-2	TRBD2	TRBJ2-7	CASSRRLAGDVSYEQYF	TGTGCCAGCAGCCGGCGACTAGCGGGAGACGTCTCCTACGAGCAGTACTTC
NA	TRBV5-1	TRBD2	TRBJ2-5	CASHQAAGAQETQYF	TGCGCCAGCCATCAGGCAGCGGGGGCACAAGAGACCCAGTACTTC
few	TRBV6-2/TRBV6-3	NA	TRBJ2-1	CASSYSIGYEQFF	TGTGCCAGCAGTTACTCGATAGGATATGAGCAGTTCTTC
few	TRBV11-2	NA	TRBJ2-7	CASSELLRVGYEQYF	TGTGCCAGCAGCGAATTGTTGAGGGTGGGCTACGAGCAGTACTTC
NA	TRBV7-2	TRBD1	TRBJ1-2	CASSRDPGQNYGYTF	TGTGCCAGCAGCCGGGACCCGGGACAGAACTATGGCTACACCTTC
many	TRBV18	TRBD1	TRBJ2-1	CASSPNIGQGHNEQFF	TGTGCCAGCTCACCAAATATCGGACAGGGCCACAATGAGCAGTTCTTC
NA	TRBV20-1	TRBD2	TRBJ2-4	CSAQPSGRAKGIQYF	TGCAGTGCTCAACCTAGCGGGAGGGCCAAGGGCATTCAGTACTTC